What follows is one T cell receptor (beta chain) and its context. The CDR3 totals 15 residues. Germline V gene lookup returns CDR1 LGHNA and CDR2 YNFKEQ. V was trimmed by 3 bases and J by 7 bases, leaving 16 bases between them. This entry comes from a study of control samples from healthy donors and cancer patients. Some clones are missing from TCRdb's copy, which holds only in-frame ones; the method was immunoSEQ multiplex PCR. Its table records roughly 200,000 clones. The sequenced sample was blood. This chain joins TRBV4-2 and TRBJ2-1, with D perhaps TRBD1 or TRBD2 (7 bases each). This sequence was found in a woman in her 30s in good health. The DNA for the CDR3 is TGTGCCAGCAGCCAGACTAGGGGGCGGGGGAATGAGCAGTTCTTC. It is translated as CASSQTRGRGNEQFF.